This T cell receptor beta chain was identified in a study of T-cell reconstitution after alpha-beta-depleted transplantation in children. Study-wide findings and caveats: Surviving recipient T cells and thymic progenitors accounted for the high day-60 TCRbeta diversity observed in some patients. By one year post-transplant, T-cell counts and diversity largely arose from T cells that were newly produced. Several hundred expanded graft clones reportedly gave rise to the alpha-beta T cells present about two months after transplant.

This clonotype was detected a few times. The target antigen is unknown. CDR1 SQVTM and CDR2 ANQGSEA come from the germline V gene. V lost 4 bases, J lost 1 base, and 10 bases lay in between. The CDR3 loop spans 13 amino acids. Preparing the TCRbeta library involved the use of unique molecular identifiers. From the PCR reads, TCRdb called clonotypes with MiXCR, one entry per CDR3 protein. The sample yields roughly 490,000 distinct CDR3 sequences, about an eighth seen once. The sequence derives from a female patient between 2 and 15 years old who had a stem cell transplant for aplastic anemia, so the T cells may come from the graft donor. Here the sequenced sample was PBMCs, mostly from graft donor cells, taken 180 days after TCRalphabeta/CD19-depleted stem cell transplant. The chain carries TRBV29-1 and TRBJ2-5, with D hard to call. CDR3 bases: TGCAGCGTTGGCCGGGTCGTCCAAGAGACCCAGTACTTC. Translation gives CSVGRVVQETQYF.